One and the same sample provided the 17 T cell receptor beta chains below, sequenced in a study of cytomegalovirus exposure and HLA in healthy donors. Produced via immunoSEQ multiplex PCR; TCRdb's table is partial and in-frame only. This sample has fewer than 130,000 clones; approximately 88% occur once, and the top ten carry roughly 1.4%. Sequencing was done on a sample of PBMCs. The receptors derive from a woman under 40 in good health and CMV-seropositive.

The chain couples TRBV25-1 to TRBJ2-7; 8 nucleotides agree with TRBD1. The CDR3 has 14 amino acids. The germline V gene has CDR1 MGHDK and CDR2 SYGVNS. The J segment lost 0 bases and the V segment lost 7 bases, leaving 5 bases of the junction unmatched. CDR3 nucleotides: TGTGCCAGCATCGACAGGGGCAACTCCTACGAGCAGTACTTC. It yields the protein CASIDRGNSYEQYF.

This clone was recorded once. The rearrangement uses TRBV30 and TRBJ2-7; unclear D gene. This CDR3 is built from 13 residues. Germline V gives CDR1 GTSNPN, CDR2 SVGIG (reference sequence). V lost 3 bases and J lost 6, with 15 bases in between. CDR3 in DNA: TGTGCCTGGAGGTCCAGACGCGGCAGCGAGCAGTACTTC. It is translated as CAWRSRRGSEQYF.

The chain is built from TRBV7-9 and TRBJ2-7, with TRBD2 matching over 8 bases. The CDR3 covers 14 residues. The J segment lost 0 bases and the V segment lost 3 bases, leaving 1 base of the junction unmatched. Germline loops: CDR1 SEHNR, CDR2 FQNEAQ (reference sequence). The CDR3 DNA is TGTGCCAGCAGCTTCGGGACTAGCTCCTACGAGCAGTACTTC. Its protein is CASSFGTSSYEQYF.

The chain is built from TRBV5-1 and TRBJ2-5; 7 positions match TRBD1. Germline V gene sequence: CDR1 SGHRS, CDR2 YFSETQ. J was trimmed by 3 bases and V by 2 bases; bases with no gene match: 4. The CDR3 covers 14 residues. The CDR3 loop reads CASSFPGTEETQYF. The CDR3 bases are TGCGCCAGCAGCTTCCCCGGGACAGAAGAGACCCAGTACTTC.

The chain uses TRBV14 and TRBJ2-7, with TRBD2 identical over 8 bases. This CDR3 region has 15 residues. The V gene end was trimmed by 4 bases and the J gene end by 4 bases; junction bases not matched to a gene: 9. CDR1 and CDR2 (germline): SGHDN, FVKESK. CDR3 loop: CASSLNSGSGYEQYF. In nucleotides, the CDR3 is TGTGCCAGCAGCCTGAACAGCGGGAGTGGTTACGAGCAGTACTTC.

CDR3 nucleotides: TGTGCCAGCAGCGTAGGGTCCGCTAGCGGGAGGAACACAGATACGCAGTATTTT. Translation gives CASSVGSASGRNTDTQYF. This chain uses TRBV9 with TRBJ2-3, with TRBD2 identical over 11 bases. V lost 0 bases, J lost 2 bases, and 8 bases stayed unmatched. CDR3 length equals 18 residues. CDR1 is SGDLS and CDR2 is YYNGEE in the germline V gene.

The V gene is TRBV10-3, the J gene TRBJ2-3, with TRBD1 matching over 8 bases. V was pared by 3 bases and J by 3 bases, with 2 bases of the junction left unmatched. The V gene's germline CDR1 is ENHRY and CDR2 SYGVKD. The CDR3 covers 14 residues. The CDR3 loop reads CAISDRGRTDTQYF. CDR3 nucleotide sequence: TGTGCCATCAGTGACAGGGGGCGTACAGATACGCAGTATTTT.

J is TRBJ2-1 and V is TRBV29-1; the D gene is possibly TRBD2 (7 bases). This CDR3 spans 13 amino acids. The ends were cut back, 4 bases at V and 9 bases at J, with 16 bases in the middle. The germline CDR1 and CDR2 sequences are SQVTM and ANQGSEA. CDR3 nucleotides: TGCAGCGTTGCATGGGGGCGCGGGAGTGAGCAGTTCTTC. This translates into CSVAWGRGSEQFF.

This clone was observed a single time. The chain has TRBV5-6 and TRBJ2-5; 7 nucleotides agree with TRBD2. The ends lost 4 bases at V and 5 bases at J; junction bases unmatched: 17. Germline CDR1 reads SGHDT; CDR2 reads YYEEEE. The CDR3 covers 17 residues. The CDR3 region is CASSLRTAGELLETQYF. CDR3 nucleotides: TGTGCCAGCAGCCTACGAACGGCGGGAGAATTATTGGAGACCCAGTACTTC.

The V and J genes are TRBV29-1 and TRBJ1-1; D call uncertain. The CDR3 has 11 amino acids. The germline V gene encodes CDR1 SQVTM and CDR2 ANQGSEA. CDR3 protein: CSALEVFEAFF. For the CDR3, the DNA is TGCAGTGCCCTAGAGGTGTTTGAAGCTTTCTTT.

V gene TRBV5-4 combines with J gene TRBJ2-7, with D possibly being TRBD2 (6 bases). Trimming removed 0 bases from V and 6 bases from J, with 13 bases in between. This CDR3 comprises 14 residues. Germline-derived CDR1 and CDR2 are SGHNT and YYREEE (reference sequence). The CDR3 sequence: CASSLGGRGGEQYF. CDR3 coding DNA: TGTGCCAGCAGCTTGGGGGGTCGGGGAGGCGAGCAGTACTTC.

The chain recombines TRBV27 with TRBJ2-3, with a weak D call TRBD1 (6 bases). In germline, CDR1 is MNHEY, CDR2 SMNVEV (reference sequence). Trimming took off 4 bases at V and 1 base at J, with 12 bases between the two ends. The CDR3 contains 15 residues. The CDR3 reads CASSSVGARTDTQYF. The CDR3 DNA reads TGTGCCAGCAGTTCTGTGGGGGCTCGCACAGATACGCAGTATTTT.

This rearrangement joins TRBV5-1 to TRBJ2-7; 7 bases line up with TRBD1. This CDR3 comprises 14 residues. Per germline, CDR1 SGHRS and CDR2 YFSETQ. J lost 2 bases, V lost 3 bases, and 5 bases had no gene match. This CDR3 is CASSSSGQTYEQYF. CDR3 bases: TGCGCCAGCAGCTCATCGGGACAGACCTACGAGCAGTACTTC.

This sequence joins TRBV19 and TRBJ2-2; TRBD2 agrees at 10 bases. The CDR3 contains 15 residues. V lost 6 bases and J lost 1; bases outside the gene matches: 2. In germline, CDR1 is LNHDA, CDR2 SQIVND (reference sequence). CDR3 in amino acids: CASRTSGVNTGELFF. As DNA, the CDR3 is TGTGCCAGTAGAACTAGCGGGGTGAACACCGGGGAGCTGTTTTTT.

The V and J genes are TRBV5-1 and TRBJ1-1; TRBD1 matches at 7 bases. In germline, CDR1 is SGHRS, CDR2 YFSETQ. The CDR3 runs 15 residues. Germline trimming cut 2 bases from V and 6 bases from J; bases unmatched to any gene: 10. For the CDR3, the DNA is TGCGCCAGCAGCTTTCGGAAGGGGGCTATATCTGAAGCTTTCTTT. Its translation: CASSFRKGAISEAFF.

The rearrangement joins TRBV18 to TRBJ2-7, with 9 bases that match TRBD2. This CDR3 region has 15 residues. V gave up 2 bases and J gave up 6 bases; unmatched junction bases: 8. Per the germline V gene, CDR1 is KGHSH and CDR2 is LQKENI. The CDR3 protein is CASSPTHGTSPEQYF. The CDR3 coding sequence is TGTGCCAGCTCACCAACACACGGGACTAGCCCCGAGCAGTACTTC. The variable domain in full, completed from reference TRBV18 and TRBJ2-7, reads NAGVMQNPRHLVRRRGQEARLRCSPMKGHSHVYWYRQLPEEGLKFMVYLQKENIIDESGMPKERFSAEFPKEGPSILRIQQVVRGDSAAYFCASSPTHGTSPEQYFGPGTRLTVT.

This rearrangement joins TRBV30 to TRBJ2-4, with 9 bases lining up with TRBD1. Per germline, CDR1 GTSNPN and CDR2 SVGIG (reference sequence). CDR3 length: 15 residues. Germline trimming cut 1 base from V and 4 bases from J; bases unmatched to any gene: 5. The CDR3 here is CAWSGIGQGKNIQYF. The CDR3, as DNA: TGTGCCTGGAGTGGCATCGGACAGGGGAAAAACATTCAGTACTTC.